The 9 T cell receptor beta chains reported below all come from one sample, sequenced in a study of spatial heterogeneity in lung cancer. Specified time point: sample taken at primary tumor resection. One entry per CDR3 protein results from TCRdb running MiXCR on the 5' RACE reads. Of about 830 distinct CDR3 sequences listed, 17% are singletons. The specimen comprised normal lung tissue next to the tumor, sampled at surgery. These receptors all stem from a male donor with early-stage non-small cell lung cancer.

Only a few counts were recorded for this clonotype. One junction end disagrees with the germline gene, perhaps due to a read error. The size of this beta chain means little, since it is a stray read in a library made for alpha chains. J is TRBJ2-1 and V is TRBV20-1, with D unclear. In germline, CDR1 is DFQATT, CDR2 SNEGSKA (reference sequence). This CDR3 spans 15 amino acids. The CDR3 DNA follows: TGCAGTGTTAGAGATAGAGAGGCGGTATTTAATGAGCAGTTCTTC. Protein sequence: CSVRDREAVFNEQFF.

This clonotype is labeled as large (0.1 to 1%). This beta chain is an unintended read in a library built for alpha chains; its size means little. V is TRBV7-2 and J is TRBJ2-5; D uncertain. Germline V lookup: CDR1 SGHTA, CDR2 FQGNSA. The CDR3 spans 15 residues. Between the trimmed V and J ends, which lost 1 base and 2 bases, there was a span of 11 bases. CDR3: CASSLVLAEQETQYF. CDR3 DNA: TGTGCCAGCAGCTTAGTCCTGGCGGAACAAGAGACCCAGTACTTC.

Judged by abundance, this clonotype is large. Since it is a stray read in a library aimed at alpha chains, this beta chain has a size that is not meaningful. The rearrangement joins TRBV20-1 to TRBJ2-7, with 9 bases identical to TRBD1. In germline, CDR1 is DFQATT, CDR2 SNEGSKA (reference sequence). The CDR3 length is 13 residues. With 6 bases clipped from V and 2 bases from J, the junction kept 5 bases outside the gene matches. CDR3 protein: CSASGTGPYEQYF. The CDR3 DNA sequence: TGCAGTGCCTCCGGGACAGGGCCCTACGAGCAGTACTTC.

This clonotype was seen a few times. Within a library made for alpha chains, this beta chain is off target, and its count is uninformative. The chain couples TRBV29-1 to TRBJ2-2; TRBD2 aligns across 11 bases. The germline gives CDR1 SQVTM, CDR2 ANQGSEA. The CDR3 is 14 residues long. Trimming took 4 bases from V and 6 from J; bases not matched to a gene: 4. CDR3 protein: CSVVAGGPAGELFF. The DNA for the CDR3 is TGCAGCGTTGTAGCGGGAGGGCCGGCCGGGGAGCTGTTTTTT.

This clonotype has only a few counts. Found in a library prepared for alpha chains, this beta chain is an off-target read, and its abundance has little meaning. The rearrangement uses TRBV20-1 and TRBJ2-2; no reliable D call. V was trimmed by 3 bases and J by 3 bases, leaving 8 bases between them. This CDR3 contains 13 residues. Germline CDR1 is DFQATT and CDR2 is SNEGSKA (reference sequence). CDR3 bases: TGCAGTGCTAGGTTAGGGTACACCGGGGAGCTGTTTTTT. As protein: CSARLGYTGELFF.

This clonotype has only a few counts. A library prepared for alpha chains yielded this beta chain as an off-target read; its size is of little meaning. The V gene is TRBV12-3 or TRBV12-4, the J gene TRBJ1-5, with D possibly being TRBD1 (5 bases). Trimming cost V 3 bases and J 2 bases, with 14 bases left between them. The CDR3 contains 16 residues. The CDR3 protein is CASSFFRDVRNQPQHF. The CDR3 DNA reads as TGTGCCAGCAGTTTCTTCCGGGACGTACGCAATCAGCCCCAGCATTTT.

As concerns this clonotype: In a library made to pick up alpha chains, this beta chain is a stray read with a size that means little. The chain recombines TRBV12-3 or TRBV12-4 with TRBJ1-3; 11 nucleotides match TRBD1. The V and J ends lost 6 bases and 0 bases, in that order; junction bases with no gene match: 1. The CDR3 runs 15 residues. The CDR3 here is CASRGQGDSGNTIYF. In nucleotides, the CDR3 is TGTGCCAGCAGGGGACAGGGGGACTCTGGAAACACCATATATTTT.

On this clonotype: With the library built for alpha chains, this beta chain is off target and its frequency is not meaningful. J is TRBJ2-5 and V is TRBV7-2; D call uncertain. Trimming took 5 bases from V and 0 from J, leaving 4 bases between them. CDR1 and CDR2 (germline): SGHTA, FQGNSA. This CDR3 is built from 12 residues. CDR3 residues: CASSLYQETQYF. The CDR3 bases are TGTGCCAGCAGCCTTTACCAAGAGACCCAGTACTTC.

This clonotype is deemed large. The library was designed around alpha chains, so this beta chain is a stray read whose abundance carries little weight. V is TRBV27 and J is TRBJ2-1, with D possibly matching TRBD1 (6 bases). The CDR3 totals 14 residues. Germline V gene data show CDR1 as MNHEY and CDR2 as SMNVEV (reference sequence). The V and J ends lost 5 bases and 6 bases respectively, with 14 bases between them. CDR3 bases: TGTGCCAGCAGTCCCGGGACAAACTCCAATGAGCAGTTCTTC. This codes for CASSPGTNSNEQFF.